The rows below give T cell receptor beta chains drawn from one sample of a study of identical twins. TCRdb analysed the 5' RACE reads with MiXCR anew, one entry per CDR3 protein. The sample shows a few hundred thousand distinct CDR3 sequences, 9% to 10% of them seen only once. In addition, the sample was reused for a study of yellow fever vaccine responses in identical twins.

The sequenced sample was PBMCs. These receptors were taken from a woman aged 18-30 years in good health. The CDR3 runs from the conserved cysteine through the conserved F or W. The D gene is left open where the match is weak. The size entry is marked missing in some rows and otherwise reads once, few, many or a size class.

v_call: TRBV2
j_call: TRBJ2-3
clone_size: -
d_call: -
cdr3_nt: TGTGCCAGCAGTGTTAACGGGAGAGGGGATACGCAGTATTTT
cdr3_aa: CASSVNGRGDTQYF

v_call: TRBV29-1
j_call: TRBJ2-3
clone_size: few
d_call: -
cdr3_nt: TGCAGCGTTGATGGGGGGGCGAATACGCAGTATTTT
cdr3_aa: CSVDGGANTQYF

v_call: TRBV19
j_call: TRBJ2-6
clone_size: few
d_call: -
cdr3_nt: TGTGCCAGTAGTATAATCGTTAGGGTAACTGGGGCCAACGTCCTGACTTTC
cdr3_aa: CASSIIVRVTGANVLTF

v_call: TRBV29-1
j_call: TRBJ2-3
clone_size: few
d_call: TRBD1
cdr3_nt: TGCAGCATTTACCGGGACAGGGACACAGATACGCAGTATTTT
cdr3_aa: CSIYRDRDTDTQYF

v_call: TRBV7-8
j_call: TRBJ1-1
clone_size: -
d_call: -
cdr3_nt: TGTGCCAGCAGCGCGCCCACGGGGAGCATGAACACTGAAGCTTTCTTT
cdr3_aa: CASSAPTGSMNTEAFF

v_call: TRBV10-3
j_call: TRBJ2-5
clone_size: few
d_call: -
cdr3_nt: TGTGCCATCAGTGATACGGTCCAGGGCCCAGAGACCCAGTACTTC
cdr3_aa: CAISDTVQGPETQYF

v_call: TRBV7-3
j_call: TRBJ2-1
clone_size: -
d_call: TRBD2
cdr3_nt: TGTGCCAGCAGCCGCGGGGGGGCGGGGAATGAGCAGTTCTTC
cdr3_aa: CASSRGGAGNEQFF

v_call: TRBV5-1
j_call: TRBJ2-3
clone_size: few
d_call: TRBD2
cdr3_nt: TGCGCCAGCCGACTAGCGGGGGTGGGAGATACGCAGTATTTT
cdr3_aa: CASRLAGVGDTQYF

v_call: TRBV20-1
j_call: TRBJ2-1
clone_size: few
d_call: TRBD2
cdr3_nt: TGCAGTGCGAGGCTAGCGGGGGCCCTCTCACTCTACAATGAGCAGTTCTTC
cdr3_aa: CSARLAGALSLYNEQFF

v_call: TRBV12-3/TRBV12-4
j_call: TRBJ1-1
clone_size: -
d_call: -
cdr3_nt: TGTGCCAGCAGTTTCCCTCAGGGAACCGCTGAAGCTTTCTTT
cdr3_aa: CASSFPQGTAEAFF

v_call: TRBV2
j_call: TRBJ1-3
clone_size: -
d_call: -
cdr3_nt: TGTGCCAGCAGTACAGACGGCTACTCTGGAAACACCATATATTTT
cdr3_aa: CASSTDGYSGNTIYF

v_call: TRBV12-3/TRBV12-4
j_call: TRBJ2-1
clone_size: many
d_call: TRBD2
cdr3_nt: TGTGCCAGCAGTCCAGCAGGGACTAGCGGGGGGCCCGTCCCATACAATGAGCAGTTCTTC
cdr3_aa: CASSPAGTSGGPVPYNEQFF

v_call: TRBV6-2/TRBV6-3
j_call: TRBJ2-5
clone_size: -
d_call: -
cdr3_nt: TGTGCCAGCAGTTCGGGTTCGACGGAGACCCAGTACTTC
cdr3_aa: CASSSGSTETQYF

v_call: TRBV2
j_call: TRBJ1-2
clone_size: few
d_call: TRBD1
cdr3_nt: TGTGCCACCAGAACAGGGGGCGCGCGCTACACCTTC
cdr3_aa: CATRTGGARYTF

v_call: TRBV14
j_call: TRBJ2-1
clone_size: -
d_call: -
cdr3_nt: TGTGCCAGCAGCTTTCAAGGTTCACTAGCTGATTACAATGAGCAGTTCTTC
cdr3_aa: CASSFQGSLADYNEQFF

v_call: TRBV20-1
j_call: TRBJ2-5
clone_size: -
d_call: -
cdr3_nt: TGCAGTGCTAGGGACATACTTAAAGAGACCCAGTACTTC
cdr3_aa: CSARDILKETQYF

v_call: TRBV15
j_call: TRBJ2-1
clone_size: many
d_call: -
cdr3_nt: TGTGCCACCAGCAGAGATGCCGACTCCTACAATGAGCAGTTCTTC
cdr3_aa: CATSRDADSYNEQFF

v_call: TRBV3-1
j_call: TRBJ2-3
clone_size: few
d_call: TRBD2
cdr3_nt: TGTGCCAGCAGCCAAATACTAGCGGGAGATACGCAGTATTTT
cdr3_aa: CASSQILAGDTQYF

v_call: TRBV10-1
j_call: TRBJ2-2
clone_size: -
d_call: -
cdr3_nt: TGCGCCAGCAGTAACCGGGACCGTAGAGGGTACGGGGAGCTGTTTTTT
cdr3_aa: CASSNRDRRGYGELFF

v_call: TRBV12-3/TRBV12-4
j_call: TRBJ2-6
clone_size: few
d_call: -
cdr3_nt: TGTGCCAGCACCTGGGGCGCTGGGGCCAACGTCCTGACTTTC
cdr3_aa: CASTWGAGANVLTF

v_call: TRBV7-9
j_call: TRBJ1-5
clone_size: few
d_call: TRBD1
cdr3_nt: TGTGCCAGCAGCCCAGGGACAGGGGTAGATCAGCCCCAGCATTTT
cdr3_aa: CASSPGTGVDQPQHF

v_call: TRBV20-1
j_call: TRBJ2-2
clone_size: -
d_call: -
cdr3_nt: TGCAGTGCCGTAGCCGATGGGACCGGGGAGCTGTTTTTT
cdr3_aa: CSAVADGTGELFF

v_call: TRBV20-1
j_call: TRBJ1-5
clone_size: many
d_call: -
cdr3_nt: TGCAGTGCGTCGAGTGGCAGGGAAAATCAGCCCCAGCATTTT
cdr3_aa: CSASSGRENQPQHF

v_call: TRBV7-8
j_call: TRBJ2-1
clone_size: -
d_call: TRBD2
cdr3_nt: TGTGCCAGCAGCTTAGGTCCGTCGGGACTACTTTTAAATGAGCAGTTCTTC
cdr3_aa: CASSLGPSGLLLNEQFF

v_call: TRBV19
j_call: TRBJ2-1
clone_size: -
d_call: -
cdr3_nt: TGTGCCAGTAGTATGAGTTCCTACAATGAGCAGTTCTTC
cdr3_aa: CASSMSSYNEQFF

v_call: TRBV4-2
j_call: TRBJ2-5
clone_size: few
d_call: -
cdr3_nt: TGTGCCAGCAGCCAAGCACGGGGGGCCGACCAAGAGACCCAGTACTTC
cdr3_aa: CASSQARGADQETQYF

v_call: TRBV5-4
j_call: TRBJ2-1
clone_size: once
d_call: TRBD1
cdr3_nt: TGTGCCAGCAGCCGGGACAGGGTGTCCAATGAGCAGTTCTTC
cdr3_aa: CASSRDRVSNEQFF

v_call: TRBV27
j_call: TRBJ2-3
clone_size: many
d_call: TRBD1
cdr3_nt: TGTGCCAGCAGTTTGGACAGGGCGCTTTCCACGCAGTATTTT
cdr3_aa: CASSLDRALSTQYF

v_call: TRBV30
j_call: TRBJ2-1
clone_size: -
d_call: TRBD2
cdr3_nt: TGTGCCTGGACCCCCTTGGGTAGCGGGGGGTACAATGAGCAGTTCTTC
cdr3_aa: CAWTPLGSGGYNEQFF

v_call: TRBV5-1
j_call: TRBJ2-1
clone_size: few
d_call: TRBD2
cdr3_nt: TGCGCCAGCAGCTTGGCCGGAACTAGCGGGACTGCCTACAATGAGCAGTTCTTC
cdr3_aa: CASSLAGTSGTAYNEQFF

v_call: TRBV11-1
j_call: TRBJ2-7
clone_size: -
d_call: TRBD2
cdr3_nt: TGTGCCAGCAGCCGCGGGGGGCCGGGCGAGCAGTACTTC
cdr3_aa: CASSRGGPGEQYF

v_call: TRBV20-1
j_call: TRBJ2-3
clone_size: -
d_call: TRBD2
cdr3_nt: TGCAGTGCTAGGGTGTTGTTGGGTAGCGGGACGCAGTATTTT
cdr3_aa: CSARVLLGSGTQYF

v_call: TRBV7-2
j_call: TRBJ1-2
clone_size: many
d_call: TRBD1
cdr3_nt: TGTGCCAGCAGCGCCGGGACAGACTATGGCTACACCTTC
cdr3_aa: CASSAGTDYGYTF

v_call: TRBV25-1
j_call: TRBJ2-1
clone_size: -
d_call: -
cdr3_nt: TGTGCCAGCAGTGACGCAACCGGCATACTGTTCGAAGAGCAGTTCTTC
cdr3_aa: CASSDATGILFEEQFF

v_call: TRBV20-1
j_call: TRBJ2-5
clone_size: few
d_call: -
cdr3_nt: TGCAGTGCTAGAGACCTCGGATCGGAGACCCAGTACTTC
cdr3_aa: CSARDLGSETQYF

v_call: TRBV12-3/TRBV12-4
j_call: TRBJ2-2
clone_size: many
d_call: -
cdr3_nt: TGTGCCAGCAGTGGGGCATCGAACACCGGGGAGCTGTTTTTT
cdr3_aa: CASSGASNTGELFF

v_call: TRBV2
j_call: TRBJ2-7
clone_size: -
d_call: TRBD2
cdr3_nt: TGTGCCAGCAGTGCGTGGCGGGGGGGCCTTTTTCTCTACGAGCAGTACTTC
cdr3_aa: CASSAWRGGLFLYEQYF

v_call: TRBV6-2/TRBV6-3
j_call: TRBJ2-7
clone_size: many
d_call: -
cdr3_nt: TGTGCCAGCATCGATGGAGGGCAGGGGTACGAGCAGTACTTC
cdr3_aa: CASIDGGQGYEQYF